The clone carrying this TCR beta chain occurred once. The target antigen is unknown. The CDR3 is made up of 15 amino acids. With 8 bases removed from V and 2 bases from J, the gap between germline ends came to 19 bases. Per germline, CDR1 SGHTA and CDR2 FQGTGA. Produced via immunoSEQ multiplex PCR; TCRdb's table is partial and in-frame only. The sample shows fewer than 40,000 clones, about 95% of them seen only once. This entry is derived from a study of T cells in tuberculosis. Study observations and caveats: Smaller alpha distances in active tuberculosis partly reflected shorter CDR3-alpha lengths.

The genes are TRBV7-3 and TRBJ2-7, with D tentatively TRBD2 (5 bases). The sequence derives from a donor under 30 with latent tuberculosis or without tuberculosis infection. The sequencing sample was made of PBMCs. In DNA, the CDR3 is TGTGCCAGCGGCATAGTATGGCGGGCCCCCTACGAGCAGTACTTC. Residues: CASGIVWRAPYEQYF.